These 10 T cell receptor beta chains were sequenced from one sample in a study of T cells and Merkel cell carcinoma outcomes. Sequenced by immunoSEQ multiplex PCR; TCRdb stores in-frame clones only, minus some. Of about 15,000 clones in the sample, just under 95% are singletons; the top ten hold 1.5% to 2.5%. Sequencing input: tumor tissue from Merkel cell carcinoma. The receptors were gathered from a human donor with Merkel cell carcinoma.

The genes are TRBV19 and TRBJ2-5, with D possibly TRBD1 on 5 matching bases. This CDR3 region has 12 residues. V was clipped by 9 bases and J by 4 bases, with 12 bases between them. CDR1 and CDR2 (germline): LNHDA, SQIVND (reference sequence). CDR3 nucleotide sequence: TGTGCCAGCTCCAGGGAACGAGAGACCCAGTACTTC. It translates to CASSRERETQYF.

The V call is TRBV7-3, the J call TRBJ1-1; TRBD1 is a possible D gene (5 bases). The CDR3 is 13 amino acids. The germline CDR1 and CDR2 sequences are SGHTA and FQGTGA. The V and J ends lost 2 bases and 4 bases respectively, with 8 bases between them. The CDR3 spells CASSLEGFTEAFF. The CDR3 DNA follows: TGTGCCAGCAGCTTAGAGGGGTTCACTGAAGCTTTCTTT.

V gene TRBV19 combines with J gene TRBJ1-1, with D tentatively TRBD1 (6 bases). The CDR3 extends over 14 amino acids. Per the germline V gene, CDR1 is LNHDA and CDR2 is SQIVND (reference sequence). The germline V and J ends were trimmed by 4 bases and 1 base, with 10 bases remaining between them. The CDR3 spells CASSSRGGNTEAFF. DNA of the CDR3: TGTGCCAGTAGTAGCCGAGGGGGGAACACTGAAGCTTTCTTT.

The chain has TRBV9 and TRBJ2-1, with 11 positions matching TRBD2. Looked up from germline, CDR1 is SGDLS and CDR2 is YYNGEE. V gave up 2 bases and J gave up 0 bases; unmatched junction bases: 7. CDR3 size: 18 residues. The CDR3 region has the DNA TGTGCCAGCAGCGTTCTAGCGGGGGGAATAGGCTCCTACAATGAGCAGTTCTTC. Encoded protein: CASSVLAGGIGSYNEQFF.

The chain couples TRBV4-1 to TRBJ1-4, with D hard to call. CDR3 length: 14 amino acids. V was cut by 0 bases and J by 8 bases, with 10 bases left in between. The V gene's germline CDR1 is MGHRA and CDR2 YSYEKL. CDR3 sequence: CASSQDPRGEKLFF. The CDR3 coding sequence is TGCGCCAGCAGCCAAGACCCGAGAGGAGAAAAACTGTTTTTT.

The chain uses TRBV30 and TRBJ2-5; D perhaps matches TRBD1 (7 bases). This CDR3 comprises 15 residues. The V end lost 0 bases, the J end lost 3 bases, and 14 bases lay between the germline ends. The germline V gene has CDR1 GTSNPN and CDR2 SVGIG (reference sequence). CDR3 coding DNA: TGTGCCTGGAGTGTAAAGGCAGGGGGGAAAGAGACCCAGTACTTC. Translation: CAWSVKAGGKETQYF. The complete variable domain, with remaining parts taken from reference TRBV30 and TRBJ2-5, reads SQTIHQWPATLVQPVGSPLSLECTVEGTSNPNLYWYRQAAGRGLQLLFYSVGIGQISSEVPQNLSASRPQDRQFILSSKKLLLSDSGFYLCAWSVKAGGKETQYFGPGTRLLVL.

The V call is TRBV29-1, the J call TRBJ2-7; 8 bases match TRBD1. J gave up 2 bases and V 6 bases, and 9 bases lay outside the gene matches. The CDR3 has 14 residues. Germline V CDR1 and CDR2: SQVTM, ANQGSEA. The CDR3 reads CSVTDRATTYEQYF. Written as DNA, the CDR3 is TGCAGCGTCACGGACAGGGCGACCACCTACGAGCAGTACTTC.

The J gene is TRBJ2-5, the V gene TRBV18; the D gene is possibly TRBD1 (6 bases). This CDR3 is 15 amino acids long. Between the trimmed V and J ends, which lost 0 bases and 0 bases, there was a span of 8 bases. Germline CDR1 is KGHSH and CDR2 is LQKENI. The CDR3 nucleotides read TGTGCCAGCTCACCACCCGACAGGTACCAAGAGACCCAGTACTTC. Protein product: CASSPPDRYQETQYF.

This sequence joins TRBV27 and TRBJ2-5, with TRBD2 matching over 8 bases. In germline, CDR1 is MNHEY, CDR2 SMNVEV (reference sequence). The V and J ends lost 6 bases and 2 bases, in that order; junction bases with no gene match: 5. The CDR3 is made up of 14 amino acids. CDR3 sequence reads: CASSAGTSQETQYF. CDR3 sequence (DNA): TGTGCCAGCAGCGCCGGGACTAGTCAAGAGACCCAGTACTTC.

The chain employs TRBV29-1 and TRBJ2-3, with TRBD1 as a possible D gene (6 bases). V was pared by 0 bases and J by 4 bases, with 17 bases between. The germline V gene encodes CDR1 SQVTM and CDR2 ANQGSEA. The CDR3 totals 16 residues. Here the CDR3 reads CSVEDRTAGPPDTQYF. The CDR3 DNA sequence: TGCAGCGTTGAAGATCGGACAGCCGGTCCCCCAGATACGCAGTATTTT.